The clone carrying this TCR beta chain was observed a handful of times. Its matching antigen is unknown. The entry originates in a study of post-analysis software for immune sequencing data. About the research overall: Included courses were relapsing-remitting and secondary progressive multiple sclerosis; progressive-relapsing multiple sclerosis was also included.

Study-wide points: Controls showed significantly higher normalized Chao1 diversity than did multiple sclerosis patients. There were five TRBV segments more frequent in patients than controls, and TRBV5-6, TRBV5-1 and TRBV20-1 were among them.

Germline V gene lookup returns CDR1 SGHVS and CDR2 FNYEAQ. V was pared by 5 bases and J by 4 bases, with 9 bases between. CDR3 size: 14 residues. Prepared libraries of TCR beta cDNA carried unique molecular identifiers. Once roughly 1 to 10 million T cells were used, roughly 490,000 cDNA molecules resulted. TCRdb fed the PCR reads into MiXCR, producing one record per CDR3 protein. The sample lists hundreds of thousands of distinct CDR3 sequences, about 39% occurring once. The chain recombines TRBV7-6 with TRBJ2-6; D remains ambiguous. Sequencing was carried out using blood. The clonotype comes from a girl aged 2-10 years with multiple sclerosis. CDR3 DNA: TGTGCCAGCAGCCCCTGGCAAGGGGCCAACGTCCTGACTTTC. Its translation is CASSPWQGANVLTF.